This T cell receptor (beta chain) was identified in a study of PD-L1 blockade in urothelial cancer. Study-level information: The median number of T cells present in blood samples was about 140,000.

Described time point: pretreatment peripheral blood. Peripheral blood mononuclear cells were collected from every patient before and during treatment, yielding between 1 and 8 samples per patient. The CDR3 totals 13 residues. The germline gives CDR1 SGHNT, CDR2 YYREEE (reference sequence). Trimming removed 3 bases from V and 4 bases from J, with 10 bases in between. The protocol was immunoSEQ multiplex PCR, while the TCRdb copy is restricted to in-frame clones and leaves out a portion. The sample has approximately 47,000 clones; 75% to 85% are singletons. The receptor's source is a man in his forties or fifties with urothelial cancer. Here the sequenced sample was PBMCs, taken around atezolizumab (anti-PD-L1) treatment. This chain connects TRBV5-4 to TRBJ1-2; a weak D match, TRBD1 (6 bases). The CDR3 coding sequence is TGTGCCAGCAGCTACGACAGGAGCTATGGCTACACCTTC. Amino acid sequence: CASSYDRSYGYTF.